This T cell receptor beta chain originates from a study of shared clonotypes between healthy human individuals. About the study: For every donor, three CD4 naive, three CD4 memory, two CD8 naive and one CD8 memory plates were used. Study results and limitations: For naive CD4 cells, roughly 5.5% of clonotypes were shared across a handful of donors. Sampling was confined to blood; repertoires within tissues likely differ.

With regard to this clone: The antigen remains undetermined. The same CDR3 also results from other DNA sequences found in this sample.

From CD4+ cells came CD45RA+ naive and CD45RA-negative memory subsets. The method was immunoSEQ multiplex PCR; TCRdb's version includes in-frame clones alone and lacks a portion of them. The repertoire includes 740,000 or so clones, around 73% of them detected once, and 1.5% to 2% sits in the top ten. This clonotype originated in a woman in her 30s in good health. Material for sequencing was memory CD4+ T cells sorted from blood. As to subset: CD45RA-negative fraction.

The CDR3 coding sequence is TGCGCCAGCAGCTCAGACACCTCCTCCTACAATGAGCAGTTCTTC. It specifies CASSSDTSSYNEQFF. This chain uses TRBV5-1 with TRBJ2-1, with unresolved D. Trimming stripped 3 bases from V and 0 bases from J, with 10 bases between. CDR3 length: 15 amino acids. CDR1 SGHRS and CDR2 YFSETQ come from the germline V gene.